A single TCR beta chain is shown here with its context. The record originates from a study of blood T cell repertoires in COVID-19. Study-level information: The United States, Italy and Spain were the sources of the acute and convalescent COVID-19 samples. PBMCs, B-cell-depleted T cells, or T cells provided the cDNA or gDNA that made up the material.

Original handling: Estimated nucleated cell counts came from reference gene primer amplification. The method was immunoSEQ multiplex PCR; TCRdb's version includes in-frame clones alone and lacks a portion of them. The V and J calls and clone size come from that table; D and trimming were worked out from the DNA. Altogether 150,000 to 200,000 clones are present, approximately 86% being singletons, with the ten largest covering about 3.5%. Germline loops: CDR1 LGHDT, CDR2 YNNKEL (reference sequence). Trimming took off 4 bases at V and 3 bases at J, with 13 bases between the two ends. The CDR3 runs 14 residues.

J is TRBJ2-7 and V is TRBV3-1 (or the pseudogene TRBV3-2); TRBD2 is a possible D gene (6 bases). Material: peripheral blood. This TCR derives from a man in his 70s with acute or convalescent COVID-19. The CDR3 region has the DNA TGTGCCAGCAGCCCCCGGGGGACCCGCTACGAGCAGTACTTC. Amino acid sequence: CASSPRGTRYEQYF.